The clone carrying this T cell receptor (beta chain) was seen at least ten times. This entry comes from a study of neurological immune-mediated disorders. TCRdb reanalysed the 5' RACE reads using MiXCR and keeps one entry per CDR3 protein. The sample lists 48,000 or so distinct CDR3 sequences; about 9.4% were seen once. This CDR3 comprises 15 residues. The germline V gene encodes CDR1 ENHRY and CDR2 SYGVKD. Trimming removed 8 bases from V and 0 bases from J; junction bases left unmatched: 6. Sample: PBMCs. The clonotype was recovered from a woman between 40 and 55 years old with HTLV-1-associated myelopathy (HAM/TSP). V gene TRBV10-3 combines with J gene TRBJ2-1, with 8 bases aligning to TRBD2. The CDR3 DNA sequence: TGTGCCATCCAAACGGGGGGGCCCTCCTACAATGAGCAGTTCTTC. This encodes CAIQTGGPSYNEQFF.